Here is one TCR beta chain with its context. Terminally differentiated effector memory CD45RA+ cells were excluded from the naive CD8 cells, which were CD45RO-negative and positively selected for CCR7. This entry belongs to a study of shared clonotypes between healthy human individuals. The CDR3 contains 12 residues. Per the germline V gene, CDR1 is SNHLY and CDR2 is FYNNEI. V was clipped by 8 bases and J by 5 bases, with 9 bases between them. Data came from immunoSEQ multiplex PCR; TCRdb stores just in-frame clones and leaves some out. Counted here are millions of clones, just over 90% occurring once; the ten biggest clones make up approximately 1.7%.

The chain is built from TRBV2 and TRBJ2-2; possible D gene TRBD2, 6 bases. Sequencing input: naive CD8+ T cells from PBMCs. The sequence derives from a man younger than 35 in good health. Some clones in this sample may be carry-over from other donors' samples. The CDR3 DNA sequence: TGTGCCAGCCTAGGAGGGACCGGGGAGCTGTTTTTT. It codes for CASLGGTGELFF.